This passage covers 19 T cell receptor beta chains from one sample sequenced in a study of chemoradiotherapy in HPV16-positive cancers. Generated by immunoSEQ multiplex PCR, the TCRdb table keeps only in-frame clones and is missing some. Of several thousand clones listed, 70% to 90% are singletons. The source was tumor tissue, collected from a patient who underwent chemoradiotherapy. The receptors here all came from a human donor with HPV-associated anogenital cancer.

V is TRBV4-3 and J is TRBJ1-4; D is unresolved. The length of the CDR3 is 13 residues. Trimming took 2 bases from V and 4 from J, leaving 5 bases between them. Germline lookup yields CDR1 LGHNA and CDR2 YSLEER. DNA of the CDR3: TGCGCCAGCAGCCAAACGGGTAATGAAAAACTGTTTTTT. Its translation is CASSQTGNEKLFF.

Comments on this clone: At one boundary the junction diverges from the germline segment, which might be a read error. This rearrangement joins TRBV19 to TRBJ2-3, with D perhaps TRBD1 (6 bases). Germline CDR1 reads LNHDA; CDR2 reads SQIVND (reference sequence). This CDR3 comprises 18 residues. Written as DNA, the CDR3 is TGTGCCAGTAGTATATCCCCTCTGACAGGCCCAAGCACCGATACGCAGTATTTT. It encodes CASSISPLTGPSTDTQYF.

The CDR3 loop reads CASNNYNEQFF. CDR3 nucleotides: TGTGCCAGCAATAATTACAATGAGCAGTTCTTC. The rearrangement links TRBV7-2 to TRBJ2-1; D is uncertain. Germline CDR1 is SGHTA and CDR2 is FQGNSA. Trimming took off 7 bases at V and 4 bases at J, with 5 bases between the two ends. The CDR3 has 11 residues.

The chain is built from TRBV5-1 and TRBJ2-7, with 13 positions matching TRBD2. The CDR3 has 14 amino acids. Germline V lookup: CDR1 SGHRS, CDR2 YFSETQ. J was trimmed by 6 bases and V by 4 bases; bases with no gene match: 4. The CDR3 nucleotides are TGCGCCAGCAGCCTCAGACTAGCGGGAGGCGAGCAGTACTTC. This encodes CASSLRLAGGEQYF.

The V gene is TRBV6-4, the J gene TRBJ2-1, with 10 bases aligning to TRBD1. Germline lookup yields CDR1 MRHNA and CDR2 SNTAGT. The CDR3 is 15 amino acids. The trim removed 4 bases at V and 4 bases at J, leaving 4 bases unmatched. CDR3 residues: CASSVRDRGYNEQFF. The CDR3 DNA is TGTGCCAGCAGTGTGAGGGACAGGGGATACAATGAGCAGTTCTTC.

The CDR3 is CASSDIAGGPVGTDTQYF. CDR3 nucleotide sequence: TGTGCCAGCAGCGATATAGCGGGAGGGCCGGTGGGCACAGATACGCAGTATTTT. V gene TRBV7-9 combines with J gene TRBJ2-3, with TRBD2 matching over 11 bases. In germline, CDR1 is SEHNR, CDR2 FQNEAQ (reference sequence). This CDR3 contains 18 residues. V was clipped by 5 bases and J by 1 base; unmatched bases: 11.

The CDR3 loop is CASRRAQGAGSEKLFF. CDR3 in DNA: TGTGCCAGCAGGCGCGCCCAGGGGGCGGGAAGTGAAAAACTGTTTTTT. The chain joins TRBV7-9 to TRBJ1-4, with 8 bases lining up with TRBD1. V trimming: 6 bases; J trimming: 7 bases; junction bases outside the gene matches: 13. Per germline, CDR1 SEHNR and CDR2 FQNEAQ (reference sequence). The CDR3 spans 16 residues.

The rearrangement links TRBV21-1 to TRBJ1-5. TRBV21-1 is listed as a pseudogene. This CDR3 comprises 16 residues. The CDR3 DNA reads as TGTGCCAGCAGCAAAACTGGGGGGGAGGGCAATCAGCCCCAGCATTTT. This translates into CASSKTGGEGNQPQHF.

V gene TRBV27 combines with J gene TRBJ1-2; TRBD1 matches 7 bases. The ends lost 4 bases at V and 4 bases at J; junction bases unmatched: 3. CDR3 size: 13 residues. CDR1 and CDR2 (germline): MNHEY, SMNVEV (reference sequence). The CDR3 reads CASSSQGFYGYTF. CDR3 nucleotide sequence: TGTGCCAGCAGTTCACAGGGGTTCTATGGCTACACCTTC.

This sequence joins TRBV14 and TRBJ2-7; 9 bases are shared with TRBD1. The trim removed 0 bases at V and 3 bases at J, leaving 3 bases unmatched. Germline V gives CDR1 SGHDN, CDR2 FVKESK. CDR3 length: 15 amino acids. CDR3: CASSQDRDRVYEQYF. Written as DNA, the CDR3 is TGTGCCAGCAGCCAAGATCGGGACAGGGTCTACGAGCAGTACTTC. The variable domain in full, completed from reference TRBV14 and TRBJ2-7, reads EAGVTQFPSHSVIEKGQTVTLRCDPISGHDNLYWYRRVMGKEIKFLLHFVKESKQDESGMPNNRFLAERTGGTYSTLKVQPAELEDSGVYFCASSQDRDRVYEQYFGPGTRLTVT.

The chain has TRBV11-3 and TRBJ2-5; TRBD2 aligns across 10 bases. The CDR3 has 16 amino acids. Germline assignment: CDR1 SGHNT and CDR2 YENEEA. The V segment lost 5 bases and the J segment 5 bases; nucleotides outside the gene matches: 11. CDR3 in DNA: TGTGCCAGCAGCCCCGGGCAGCGGGAGGGAAAGGAGACCCAGTACTTC. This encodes CASSPGQREGKETQYF. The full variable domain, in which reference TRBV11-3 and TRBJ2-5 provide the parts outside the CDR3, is EAGVVQSPRYKIIEKKQPVAFWCNPISGHNTLYWYLQNLGQGPELLIRYENEEAVDDSQLPKDRFSAERLKGVDSTLKIQPAELGDSAVYLCASSPGQREGKETQYFGPGTRLLVL.

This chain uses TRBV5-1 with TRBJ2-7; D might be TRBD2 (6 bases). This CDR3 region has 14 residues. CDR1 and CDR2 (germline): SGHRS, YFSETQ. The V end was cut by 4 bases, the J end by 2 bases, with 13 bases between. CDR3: CASSLGTSTYEQYF. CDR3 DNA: TGCGCCAGCAGCCTAGGGACTTCCACCTACGAGCAGTACTTC.

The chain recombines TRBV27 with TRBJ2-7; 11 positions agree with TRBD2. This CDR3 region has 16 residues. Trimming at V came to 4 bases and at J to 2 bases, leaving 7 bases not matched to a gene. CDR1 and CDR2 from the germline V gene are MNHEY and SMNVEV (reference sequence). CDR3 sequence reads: CASSSPGTSGTYEQYF. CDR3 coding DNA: TGTGCCAGCAGTTCTCCCGGGACTAGCGGAACCTACGAGCAGTACTTC.

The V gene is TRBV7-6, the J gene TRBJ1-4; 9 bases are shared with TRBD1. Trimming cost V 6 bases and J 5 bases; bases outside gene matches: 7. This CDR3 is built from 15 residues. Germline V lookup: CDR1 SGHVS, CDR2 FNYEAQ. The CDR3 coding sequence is TGTGCCAGCAGACCGGGACAGGGTAGGAATGAAAAACTGTTTTTT. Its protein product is CASRPGQGRNEKLFF.

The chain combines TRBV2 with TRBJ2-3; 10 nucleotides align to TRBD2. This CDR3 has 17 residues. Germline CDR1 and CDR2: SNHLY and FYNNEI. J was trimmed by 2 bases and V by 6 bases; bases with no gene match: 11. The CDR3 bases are TGTGCCAGCAGCGCTCGTAAGACTAGCGGGTACACAGATACGCAGTATTTT. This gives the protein CASSARKTSGYTDTQYF.

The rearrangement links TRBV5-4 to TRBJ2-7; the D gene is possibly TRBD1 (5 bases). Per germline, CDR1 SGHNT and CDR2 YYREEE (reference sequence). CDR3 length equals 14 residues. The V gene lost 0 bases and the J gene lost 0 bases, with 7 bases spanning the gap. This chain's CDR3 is CASSLAQGSYEQYF. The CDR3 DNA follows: TGTGCCAGCAGCTTGGCTCAGGGCTCCTACGAGCAGTACTTC.

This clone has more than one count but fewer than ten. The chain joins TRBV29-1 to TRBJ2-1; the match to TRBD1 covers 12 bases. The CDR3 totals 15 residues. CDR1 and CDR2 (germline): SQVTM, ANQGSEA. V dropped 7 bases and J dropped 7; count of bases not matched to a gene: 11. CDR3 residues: CSAPGTGGDVNEQFF. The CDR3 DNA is TGCAGCGCGCCTGGGACAGGGGGCGATGTGAATGAGCAGTTCTTC.

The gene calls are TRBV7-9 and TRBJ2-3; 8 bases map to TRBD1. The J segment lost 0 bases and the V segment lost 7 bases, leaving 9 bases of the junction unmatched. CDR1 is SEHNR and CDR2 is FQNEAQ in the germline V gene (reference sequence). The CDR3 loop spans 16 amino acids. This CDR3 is CASTHTTGASTDTQYF. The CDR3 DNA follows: TGTGCCAGCACGCATACGACAGGGGCTAGCACAGATACGCAGTATTTT.

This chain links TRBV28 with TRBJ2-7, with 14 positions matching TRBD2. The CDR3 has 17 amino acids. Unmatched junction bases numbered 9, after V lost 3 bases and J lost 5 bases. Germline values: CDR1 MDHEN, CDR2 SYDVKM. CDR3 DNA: TGTGCCAGCAGTTTCTCCCCCGGGACTAGCGGGAGCCACGAGCAGTACTTC. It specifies CASSFSPGTSGSHEQYF.